This T cell receptor (beta chain) was identified during a study of blood T cell repertoires in COVID-19. Study-level background: Both acute and convalescent COVID-19 samples were obtained from the United States, Italy and Spain. Sources were T cells, B-cell-depleted T cells, or PBMCs; the material itself was cDNA or gDNA.

In the authors' methods: Researchers report that nucleated cell counts were estimated from reference gene primer amplification. Clones were read by immunoSEQ multiplex PCR, and TCRdb kept only the in-frame ones, dropping some. That table gives V, J and clone size, and the DNA gave D and trimming. The table records 70,000 to 90,000 clones, roughly 70% of them present only once. The TCR comes from a human donor with acute or convalescent COVID-19. The donor label of this sample is uncertain. Sequenced: peripheral blood.

Here the CDR3 DNA reads TGTGCCAGCAGCTTAGCGAACAGGGAGAGCAATCAGCCCCAGCATTTT. This codes for CASSLANRESNQPQHF. The chain employs TRBV7-8 and TRBJ1-5; TRBD1 might be the D (6 bases). The V and J ends lost 0 bases and 1 base respectively, with 10 bases between them. CDR1 and CDR2 (germline): SGHVS, FQNEAQ. The CDR3 runs 16 residues.